This TCR beta chain was obtained from a study of blood T cell repertoires in COVID-19. Repertoires were generated with immunoSEQ multiplex PCR, while TCRdb's copy carries only in-frame clones and drops some. The repertoire holds approximately 180,000 clones, with about 88% as singletons. J gave up 4 bases and V 8 bases, and 7 bases lay outside the gene matches. CDR1 is SQVTM, CDR2 ANQGSEA, per germline. The CDR3 spans 13 residues. The sequencing sample was made of peripheral blood. The TCR was taken from a man in his forties with active or convalescent COVID-19. J is TRBJ1-5 and V is TRBV29-1; 8 bases agree with TRBD1. The CDR3 is CSTRQGLNQPQHF. The CDR3 DNA reads TGCAGCACCAGACAGGGGTTGAATCAGCCCCAGCATTTT. Supplemented by reference TRBV29-1 and TRBJ1-5, the full variable domain reads SAVISQKPSRDICQRGTSLTIQCQVDSQVTMMFWYRQQPGQSLTLIATANQGSEATYESGFVIDKFPISRPNLTFSTLTVSNMSPEDSSIYLCSTRQGLNQPQHFGDGTRLSIL.